Reported below is one T cell receptor (beta chain). Researchers took lesional scalp punch biopsies and peripheral blood from people who were alopecia areata patients. The data belong to a study of CD8+ T cells in alopecia areata. RNA extraction and reverse transcription yielded cDNA as sequencing template. The table came from immunoSEQ multiplex PCR; TCRdb's copy has only in-frame clones and leaves some out. In the table there are 110,000 or so clones, over 55% of which are singletons. This CDR3 is 12 amino acids long. With 0 bases removed from V and 5 bases from J, the gap between germline ends came to 4 bases. Germline assignment: CDR1 SGDLS and CDR2 YYNGEE.

The TCR comes from a human donor with alopecia areata. The chain combines TRBV9 with TRBJ2-3; D uncertain. Sequenced sample: NKG2D-low CD8+ T cells sorted from blood. CDR3 protein: CASSVVGDTQYF. As DNA, the CDR3 is TGTGCCAGCAGCGTAGTAGGAGATACGCAGTATTTT.